This T cell receptor (beta chain) appears in the sequencing data of a study of blood T cell repertoires in COVID-19 (dated by TCRdb to 2018 to 2021). Context from the whole study: Collaborator samples came from the United States, Italy and Spain and covered acute and convalescent phases of COVID-19. The repertoires were released in a freely available public database intended as a resource for research on the immune response to SARS-CoV-2. Samples came from the ongoing ImmuneRACE study (first 160 participants) plus 1,254 subjects from 6 global collaborators. Where available, HLA class I and class II types were taken from metadata supplied by the sample provider and were not determined by assay-based typing. A de-identified subject ID, COVID-19 status, age in years and sex were almost always included in the sample metadata. The material from the prospective study consisted of cDNA or gDNA derived from T cells, B-cell-depleted T cells, or PBMCs. Deeply sampled blood TCRbeta repertoires from subjects exposed to, actively infected with, or recovered from COVID-19 were included in the dataset. General study outcomes and caveats: Clinical and demographic metadata were provided uncurated, with the amount varying by source and participant.

In the prospective study, participants were roughly 18 to 95 years old, resided in about 25 geographic areas of the United States, and were enrolled through a virtual design. In the prospective study, participants were assigned to cohorts based on the clinical history participants reported in a screening survey and a study questionnaire. In the prospective study, whole blood, serum and a nasopharyngeal or oropharyngeal swab were collected from each participant by mobile phlebotomists. Participants in the prospective study had the option to provide additional blood draws and questionnaires over an approximately 2-month period. Before DNA extraction, prospective study blood samples were shipped either frozen or at room temperature. For this clone: Which antigen it targets is not known. No per-base quality is available; no much larger clone lies one base away.

Reading the germline V gene (reference sequence) gives CDR1 LNHDA and CDR2 SQIVND. From cysteine to phenylalanine, the CDR3 is 13 amino acids long. Only the CDR3 region is kept as DNA, spanning 39 bases read in frame from base 1. V ends up 4 bases short and J 8 bases short, with an unmatched junction base count of 4. The immunoSEQ Assay, a bias-controlled multiplex PCR, was used to amplify TCRbeta CDR3 regions from genomic DNA. The original methods were these. The number of nucleated cells in each sample was estimated from the amplification of reference gene primers within the assay. Sequence reads were collapsed and filtered to measure the absolute abundance of every unique TCRbeta CDR3 rearrangement. For each sample, productive Simpson clonality was calculated as the square root of Simpson's diversity index across productive rearrangements. TCRdb holds this immuneACCESS table with in-frame rearrangements only. Some clones are missing; in checked studies, unresolved V genes explain under half, and the rest has no known cause. The V and J calls and clone size are taken from that table; D and trimming were inferred from the DNA. The sample table holds fewer than 200,000 clones, of which around 88% were seen once. In total, the top ten clones hold about 3.5% of the sample.

This chain joins TRBV19 to TRBJ2-1; TRBD2 lines up with 8 middle nucleotides. The TCR was taken from a woman between 50 and 59 years old in a cohort exposed to, infected with or recovered from COVID-19 (not recorded which). Sequences were obtained from PBMCs or T cells enriched from blood (not recorded which). The CDR3 in this case is CASSTGLVDEQFF. The DNA sequence is given as TGTGCCAGTAGTACGGGACTAGTCGATGAGCAGTTCTTC. Where the CDR3 stops, the reference TRBV19 and TRBJ2-1 genes take over; the full variable domain is DGGITQSPKYLFRKEGQNVTLSCEQNLNHDAMYWYRQDPGQGLRLIYYSQIVNDFQKGDIAEGYSVSREKKESFPLTVTSAQKNPTAFYLCASSTGLVDEQFFGPGTRLTVL.